This T cell receptor (beta chain) was obtained from a study of post-analysis software for immune sequencing data. Study-wide findings and caveats: Controls showed significantly higher normalized Chao1 diversity than did multiple sclerosis patients. Controls had lower frequencies than patients of five TRBV segments, which included TRBV5-6, TRBV5-1 and TRBV20-1.

CDR3 length: 16 residues. V lost 5 bases and J 0 bases, leaving 11 bases between the germline ends. Germline loops: CDR1 SNHLY, CDR2 FYNNEI. Carried by the TCR beta cDNA libraries were unique molecular identifiers. TCRdb analysed the PCR reads with MiXCR anew, one entry per CDR3 protein. The sample has 800,000 to 950,000 distinct CDR3 sequences, roughly 50% seen once. In its sample, this clonotype was seen a few times. Its antigen is as yet unknown. Source material: blood. This sequence was found in a girl between 10 and 17 years old with multiple sclerosis. The gene calls are TRBV2 and TRBJ2-6; D perhaps matches TRBD1 (5 bases). CDR3 sequence reads: CASSNPGRSGANVLTF. CDR3 DNA: TGTGCCAGCAGTAACCCAGGGCGCTCTGGGGCCAACGTCCTGACTTTC.